The next 28 T cell receptor beta chains were all read from a single sample in a study of T cell responses to AZD1222 COVID-19 vaccine. Using immunoSEQ multiplex PCR, the repertoire was profiled, and TCRdb retains in-frame clones only, with some absent. The sample includes under 200,000 clones, roughly 89% of them seen just once. Sequencing was performed on peripheral blood, taken on day 0 of AZD1222 vaccination. These receptors were obtained from an adult in good health.

J is TRBJ2-7 and V is TRBV9; 10 nucleotides match TRBD1. The CDR3 spans 15 residues. Germline V gene data show CDR1 as SGDLS and CDR2 as YYNGEE. V lost 4 bases, J lost 5 bases, and 9 bases stayed unmatched. Here the CDR3 reads CASSPEGQGIDEQYF. The CDR3 DNA reads TGTGCCAGCAGCCCCGAGGGACAGGGGATCGACGAGCAGTACTTC.

V gene TRBV6-2 or TRBV6-3 combines with J gene TRBJ2-7; no definite D call. CDR1 and CDR2 (germline): MNHEY, SVGEGT. The CDR3 has 13 residues. The V end lost 0 bases, the J end lost 6 bases, and 9 bases lay between the germline ends. In DNA form, the CDR3 reads TGTGCCAGCAGTTACTCGAACCGGTTCGAGCAGTACTTC. Encoded protein: CASSYSNRFEQYF.

Regarding this clone: One end of the junction fails to match germline, which may point to a read error. The chain employs TRBV29-1 and TRBJ1-4, with TRBD1 matching 8 bases. The CDR3 spans 13 residues. The germline gives CDR1 SQVTM, CDR2 ANQGSEA. CDR3 in amino acids: CSVEGQGAGKLFF. The CDR3, as DNA: TGCAGCGTCGAAGGGCAGGGGGCCGGAAAACTGTTTTTT.

The chain carries TRBV10-3 and TRBJ2-7; no clear D gene. CDR1 and CDR2 from the germline V gene are ENHRY and SYGVKD. V was cut by 0 bases and J by 2 bases, with 8 bases left in between. This CDR3 is built from 14 residues. The chain's CDR3 is CAISESVFTYEQYF. CDR3 DNA: TGTGCCATCAGTGAGTCGGTCTTTACCTACGAGCAGTACTTC.

The rearrangement joins TRBV12-5 to TRBJ1-5, with D perhaps TRBD1 (6 bases). This CDR3 spans 15 amino acids. The germline gives CDR1 LGHNT, CDR2 FRNRAP. V was cut by 4 bases and J by 4 bases, with 14 bases left in between. The CDR3, as DNA: TGTGCTAGTGGTTCGGAGGACAGCGTAAATCAGCCCCAGCATTTT. Residues: CASGSEDSVNQPQHF.

The rearrangement uses TRBV5-8 and TRBJ2-7; 11 bases match TRBD1. CDR1 is SGHTS, CDR2 YDEGEE, per germline. The V gene end was trimmed by 0 bases and the J gene end by 6 bases; junction bases not matched to a gene: 2. The CDR3 is 14 residues long. CDR3 region: CASSLGTGGSEQYF. For the CDR3, the DNA is TGTGCCAGCAGCTTGGGGACAGGGGGCTCCGAGCAGTACTTC.

This clone was found once. This CDR3 is CASSYYGTWGYTF. CDR3 DNA: TGTGCCAGCAGTTACTACGGCACCTGGGGCTACACCTTC. The gene calls are TRBV6-5 and TRBJ1-2; D ambiguous. The CDR3 length is 13 residues. V was shortened by 1 base and J by 8 bases, with 11 bases between the two germline ends. Germline CDR1 reads MNHEY; CDR2 reads SVGAGI.

This clone is a singleton in its sample. J is TRBJ1-2 and V is TRBV9; tentative D call: TRBD1 (5 bases). The V gene's germline CDR1 is SGDLS and CDR2 YYNGEE. Trimming shortened V by 2 bases and J by 5 bases, and 10 bases separated the two germline ends. The CDR3 totals 13 residues. CDR3 DNA: TGTGCCAGCAGCGTGGGGGTTCGATATGGCTACACCTTC. It codes for CASSVGVRYGYTF.

As to this clone: Other DNA sequences in the same sample also yield this CDR3. The CDR3 DNA is TGTGCCAGCAGCTCAAGCGGGGGGGGAGAGACCCAGTACTTC. Translation: CASSSSGGGETQYF. The rearrangement links TRBV7-2 to TRBJ2-5; TRBD2 matches 10 bases. CDR1 is SGHTA and CDR2 is FQGNSA in the germline V gene. Germline trimming cut 4 bases from V and 4 bases from J; bases unmatched to any gene: 3. This CDR3 region has 14 residues.

The gene calls are TRBV30 and TRBJ1-2; D may be TRBD1 (5 bases). CDR3 length: 13 amino acids. Per the germline V gene, CDR1 is GTSNPN and CDR2 is SVGIG (reference sequence). Trimming left V 0 bases short and J 6 bases short, with 11 bases between. The CDR3 reads CAWSVPAGDGYTF. CDR3 DNA sequence: TGTGCCTGGAGTGTGCCCGCGGGGGATGGCTACACCTTC.

V gene TRBV4-3 combines with J gene TRBJ2-1; TRBD2 aligns across 11 bases. Germline V gene sequence: CDR1 LGHNA, CDR2 YSLEER. With V trimmed by 3 bases and J by 4 bases, 2 bases remained unmatched. The CDR3 is 15 amino acids. The CDR3 protein is CASSHSGGDYNEQFF. The CDR3 DNA is TGCGCCAGCAGCCATAGCGGGGGGGATTACAATGAGCAGTTCTTC.

The rearrangement uses TRBV6-5 and TRBJ2-7, with D uncertain. Looked up from germline, CDR1 is MNHEY and CDR2 is SVGAGI. The CDR3 is 16 amino acids. Trimming took off 0 bases at V and 0 bases at J, with 12 bases between the two ends. CDR3 sequence reads: CASSYSSALSSYEQYF. Written as DNA, the CDR3 is TGTGCCAGCAGTTACTCGAGTGCCCTTAGCTCCTACGAGCAGTACTTC.

The chain uses TRBV30 and TRBJ2-7; D is ambiguous. The germline CDR1 and CDR2 sequences are GTSNPN and SVGIG (reference sequence). Trimming stripped 2 bases from V and 3 bases from J, with 17 bases between. CDR3 length: 15 residues. The CDR3 spells CAWSPRGRAYYEQYF. Written as DNA, the CDR3 is TGTGCCTGGAGTCCCCGAGGTAGGGCCTACTACGAGCAGTACTTC.

The chain carries TRBV29-1 and TRBJ2-2; the D gene could be TRBD1 or TRBD2 (5 bases each). This CDR3 is 17 amino acids long. The V gene lost 5 bases and the J gene lost 3 bases, with 22 bases spanning the gap. Germline values: CDR1 SQVTM, CDR2 ANQGSEA. The CDR3 protein is CSVPSQGPPVDTGELFF. The CDR3 bases are TGCAGCGTTCCGTCCCAGGGACCCCCGGTTGACACCGGGGAGCTGTTTTTT.

This chain links TRBV7-2 with TRBJ2-1; D is unclear. The CDR3 sequence is 13 residues long. V was trimmed by 3 bases and J by 6 bases, leaving 9 bases between them. CDR1 is SGHTA and CDR2 is FQGNSA in the germline V gene. The CDR3: CASSFLTGNEQFF. The CDR3 nucleotides read TGTGCCAGCAGCTTTTTGACTGGCAATGAGCAGTTCTTC.

V and J are TRBV10-3 and TRBJ2-5; 7 bases line up with TRBD1. With V trimmed by 3 bases and J by 5 bases, 9 bases remained unmatched. The V gene's germline CDR1 is ENHRY and CDR2 SYGVKD. The CDR3 has 15 residues. The CDR3 is CAISEGQPRGETQYF. In DNA form, the CDR3 reads TGTGCCATCAGTGAAGGGCAGCCCAGGGGGGAGACCCAGTACTTC.

The chain couples TRBV2 to TRBJ2-3, with 11 nucleotides matching TRBD1. CDR1 and CDR2 (germline): SNHLY, FYNNEI. Trimming removed 5 bases from V and 6 bases from J; junction bases left unmatched: 7. The CDR3 covers 15 residues. The CDR3 loop reads CASSTGQGAGDTQYF. CDR3 nucleotides: TGTGCCAGCAGTACTGGACAGGGGGCAGGGGATACGCAGTATTTT.

Notes on this clone: One end of the junction does not line up with germline, which may come from a read error. The rearrangement joins TRBV7-2 to TRBJ2-2, with D hard to call. Germline V gives CDR1 SGHTA, CDR2 FQGNSA. CDR3 length equals 19 residues. CDR3 loop: CVSSLAPLFGGPGTGELFF. In DNA form, the CDR3 reads TGTGTCAGCAGCTTGGCCCCCCTTTTTGGCGGCCCGGGCACCGGGGAGCTGTTTTTT.

This rearrangement joins TRBV2 to TRBJ1-2; TRBD1 agrees at 7 bases. V lost 1 base and J lost 1; bases outside the gene matches: 3. CDR3 length: 15 amino acids. The germline V gene has CDR1 SNHLY and CDR2 FYNNEI. CDR3 sequence reads: CASSEEGGGNYGYTF. Here the CDR3 DNA reads TGTGCCAGCAGTGAAGAAGGGGGCGGTAACTATGGCTACACCTTC.

With regard to this clone: The junction departs from germline at one end; a sequencing error may be responsible. The V and J genes are TRBV5-4 and TRBJ1-1, with D maybe TRBD1 (6 bases). The CDR3 contains 13 residues. Germline CDR1 is SGHNT and CDR2 is YYREEE (reference sequence). In DNA, the CDR3 is TGTGCCAGCAGGGGGGGGGCGAACGCTGAAGCTTTCTTT. Its translation is CASRGGANAEAFF. Supplemented by reference TRBV5-4 and TRBJ1-1, the full variable domain reads ETGVTQSPTHLIKTRGQQVTLRCSSQSGHNTVSWYQQALGQGPQFIFQYYREEENGRGNFPPRFSGLQFPNYSSELNVNALELDDSALYLCASRGGANAEAFFGQGTRLTVV.

The chain carries TRBV11-2 and TRBJ2-3, with TRBD2 matching over 11 bases. The CDR3 extends over 17 amino acids. Trimming removed 4 bases from V and 3 bases from J; junction bases left unmatched: 9. Germline CDR1 and CDR2: SGHAT and FQNNGV. The DNA for the CDR3 is TGTGCCAGCAGCTCCCGACTAGCGGGACAACCTACAGATACGCAGTATTTT. Protein: CASSSRLAGQPTDTQYF.

The chain recombines TRBV9 with TRBJ2-7; either TRBD1 or TRBD2 may supply D (6 bases each). The V and J ends lost 3 bases and 0 bases respectively, with 13 bases between them. The CDR3 spans 15 residues. CDR1 is SGDLS and CDR2 is YYNGEE in the germline V gene. For the CDR3, the DNA is TGTGCCAGCAGCGAGGGGGGAGGTAGCTCCTACGAGCAGTACTTC. It yields the protein CASSEGGGSSYEQYF.

The chain links TRBV19 to TRBJ2-2, with a weak D call TRBD1 (5 bases). The V and J ends lost 6 bases and 4 bases respectively, with 12 bases between them. The V gene's germline CDR1 is LNHDA and CDR2 SQIVND (reference sequence). CDR3 length: 14 amino acids. The CDR3 is CASRWGAGTGELFF. In DNA, the CDR3 is TGTGCCAGTAGGTGGGGCGCCGGCACCGGGGAGCTGTTTTTT.

The rearrangement joins TRBV11-2 to TRBJ2-2, with 9 positions matching TRBD1. The CDR3 sequence is 17 residues long. J was trimmed by 7 bases and V by 1 base; bases with no gene match: 10. Germline values: CDR1 SGHAT, CDR2 FQNNGV. The CDR3 DNA reads as TGTGCCAGCAGCTTAGCTGAAGTGGGACAGGGTGGCGGGGAGCTGTTTTTT. It specifies CASSLAEVGQGGGELFF.

The J gene is TRBJ2-3, the V gene TRBV24-1, with TRBD2 identical over 7 bases. After removal of 4 bases from V and 3 bases from J, the junction contained 12 bases not matched to a gene. The V gene's germline CDR1 is KGHDR and CDR2 SFDVKD. The CDR3 totals 17 residues. CDR3 nucleotides: TGTGCCACCAGTGACTCGACCCTTCGCGGGGGAACAGATACGCAGTATTTT. This encodes CATSDSTLRGGTDTQYF.

The rearrangement links TRBV19 to TRBJ1-4; the match to TRBD1 covers 7 bases. Per the germline V gene, CDR1 is LNHDA and CDR2 is SQIVND (reference sequence). V gave up 2 bases and J gave up 5 bases; unmatched junction bases: 8. This CDR3 is 16 amino acids long. As DNA, the CDR3 is TGTGCCAGTAGTATATCCGATACAGGGGAGAATGAAAAACTGTTTTTT. Encoded protein: CASSISDTGENEKLFF.

The rearrangement uses TRBV18 and TRBJ2-7; D ambiguous. Germline values: CDR1 KGHSH, CDR2 LQKENI. The V end was cut by 3 bases, the J end by 2 bases, with 2 bases between. The CDR3 consists of 11 residues. The CDR3 spells CASSPAYEQYF. DNA for the CDR3: TGTGCCAGCTCACCGGCCTACGAGCAGTACTTC.

The chain couples TRBV4-2 to TRBJ1-2; D call uncertain. CDR3 size: 16 residues. Germline CDR1 reads LGHNA; CDR2 reads YNFKEQ. V lost 5 bases and J lost 3, with 19 bases in between. The DNA for the CDR3 is TGTGCCAGCAGCAAAACAAGGAGTGCCGTAGACTATGGCTACACCTTC. As protein: CASSKTRSAVDYGYTF.